What follows is one TCR beta chain and its context. Its antigen target is currently unknown. No base quality values were provided; no much bigger clone lies one nucleotide off. Using the deep immunoSEQ assay, TCR CDR3 regions were amplified from genomic DNA by multiplex PCR. Genomic DNA extracted from each cell subset was distributed evenly over all wells of several immunoSEQ 96-well plates, and each plate served as one replicate. For sorted subsets, approximately 190 ng of genomic DNA, equivalent to 30,000 or so T cell genomes, went into each replicate PCR. Purified libraries were measured with a Qubit 3.0 fluorometer, size-checked on a Bioanalyzer 2100, and measured again with the KAPA Library Quantification kit. Every immunoSEQ 96-well plate was sequenced on a dedicated single-read 150-cycle Illumina NextSeq 550 flow cell. Turning to the authors' computational methods: Because the immunoSEQ output held only junctional sequences and lacked quality scores, the filtering could not match the filtering applied to full-length reads. Sequences were annotated with PyIR, a Python wrapper for IgBLAST v1.9, using IMGT germline references to assign V/J genes and CDR3. Reads with weak V/J assignments (E-value above 1e-6), missing CDR3, stop codons, out-of-frame junctions, or ambiguous translated residues were removed. A V3J clonotype was defined by an identical inferred V gene, J gene, and CDR3 amino acid sequence. Percentage overlap between repertoires was calculated by dividing the number of shared unique clonotypes by the size of the smaller repertoire. Repertoire richness was assessed with RTK rarefaction, the Chao1 estimator, and Recon v2.1 estimates of unobserved clonotypes. Generation probabilities for all TCRbeta clonotypes obtained by the gDNA method from several donors were computed using OLGA. TCRdb mirrors the immuneACCESS table, restricted to in-frame sequences. Some clones are absent from its copies; in checked studies, under half trace to an unresolved V gene, and the reason for the others is unknown. Clone size and V and J calls were adopted from that table, with D and trimming inferred from the DNA. A total of over a million clones appear in this sample, approximately 97% of them only once. The ten largest clones represent roughly 1.1% of the sample.

This sample stems from a study of shared clonotypes between healthy human individuals (dated by TCRdb to the early 2020s). For the study in its entirety: A couple of women and three men aged 18 to 49 years were included in the cohort. To increase sequencing depth and limit assay-specific biases, TCR repertoire library preparation and sequencing were carried out by different laboratories using diverse techniques. Per donor, leukapheresis produced somewhere between about 0.85 and 9.5 billion PBMCs. For each donor, CD4 naive and CD4 memory were each run on three plates, CD8 naive on two plates, and CD8 memory on one plate. To estimate repertoire size and how much clonotypes are shared between individuals, the study performed deep sequencing of blood TCR repertoires from roughly five healthy adults. Overall study results and their limits: Even with the large sequencing depth, rarefaction of the sorted-subset datasets indicated that sequencing was incomplete. The small number of donors limited the genetic and exposure-history diversity represented. Larger estimated clonotype richness was generally found for naive subsets than for memory subsets. Only blood was sampled, and tissue TCR repertoires likely differ from those in blood. About 5% of naive CD4, 3.5% of naive CD8, 2.3% of memory CD4, and 0.4% of memory CD8 clonotypes were shared across several donors. Pairwise subsampling indicated that sequencing depth was expected to affect the degree of clonotype sharing among donors. Clonotypes shared by all four sorted-subset donors showed higher generation probabilities than non-shared clonotypes.

Donors were healthy HIV-negative adults with no recently reported acute infections or vaccinations. All donors were Caucasian adults living in Nashville, Tennessee, USA. CD4+ T cells were enriched by magnetic negative selection, after which naive cells were positively selected on CD45RA and the negative fraction was taken as the memory subset. After blood collection by leukapheresis, PBMCs were isolated using Ficoll-Histopaque density gradient centrifugation and then cryopreserved in the vapor phase of liquid nitrogen. Purity and quantity of every magnetically sorted T cell population were checked by analytical flow cytometry. From each sorted fraction, genomic DNA was isolated and quantified by UV absorbance on a Nanodrop 2000c. Sequences SSHAT (CDR1) and FNYEAQ (CDR2) are obtained from the germline V gene (reference sequence). Trimming removed 5 bases from V and 3 bases from J, leaving 19 bases between the germline ends. There are 17 amino acids in the CDR3, from cysteine to phenylalanine inclusive. The CDR3 DNA has 51 bases and is translated from base 1.

The clonotype was recovered from a man younger than 40 in good health. Recombination connected TRBV7-7 to TRBJ2-2, with the D gene uncertain. The sequenced material came from naive CD4+ T cells sorted from blood. In light of the paper, this sample's cell subset or site label describes: CD45RA+ positively selected. The CDR3 amino acid sequence is: CASSRKPEFGDTGELFF. The bases read TGTGCCAGCAGCCGAAAACCGGAATTCGGCGACACCGGGGAGCTGTTTTTT.